The rows below give T cell receptor beta chains drawn from one sample of a study of blood T cell repertoires in COVID-19. Clones were sequenced by immunoSEQ multiplex PCR, and TCRdb holds only the in-frame ones, with some missing. The sample consists of around 290,000 clones, 87% of them appearing once. The sequencing sample was made of peripheral blood. These receptor sequences come from a woman in her forties or fifties who had recovered from COVID-19. The CDR3 runs from the conserved cysteine through the conserved F or W. A D gene is named only where the DNA matches it firmly. Some rows have no size entry. The others give once, few or many, or a class for an expanded clone.

len: 15
v_gene: TRBV5-6
d_gene: .
abundance: .
j_gene: TRBJ1-1
CDR3nt: TGTGCCAGCAGCTTGGCCCCCGCTATGAACACTGAAGCTTTCTTT
CDR3aa: CASSLAPAMNTEAFF

len: 14
v_gene: TRBV18
d_gene: TRBD1
abundance: .
j_gene: TRBJ1-6
CDR3nt: TGTGCCAGCTCCCGACAGGGGGCAAGTTCACCCCTCCACTTT
CDR3aa: CASSRQGASSPLHF

len: 15
v_gene: TRBV7-2
d_gene: .
abundance: .
j_gene: TRBJ2-5
CDR3nt: TGTGCCAGCAGCTTACAGGGGACCGGAGAAGAGACCCAGTACTTC
CDR3aa: CASSLQGTGEETQYF

len: 17
v_gene: TRBV12-5
d_gene: .
abundance: .
j_gene: TRBJ1-6
CDR3nt: TGTGCTAGTGGTTTACGTCCTTGGGGGGGCCGCACCCGCCCCCTCCACTTT
CDR3aa: CASGLRPWGGRTRPLHF

len: 17
v_gene: TRBV7-2
d_gene: TRBD2
abundance: .
j_gene: TRBJ2-1
CDR3nt: TGTGCCAGCAGCTTAGAAACTAGCGCAGGCAATGTGGATGAGCAGTTCTTC
CDR3aa: CASSLETSAGNVDEQFF

len: 13
v_gene: TRBV5-1
d_gene: TRBD1
abundance: .
j_gene: TRBJ1-2
CDR3nt: TGCGCCAGCAGCTTGGGGACAGGGGATGGCTACACCTTC
CDR3aa: CASSLGTGDGYTF

len: 13
v_gene: TRBV6-5
d_gene: TRBD1
abundance: .
j_gene: TRBJ1-6
CDR3nt: TGTGCCAGCAGAGGGACAGCAAATTCACCCCTCCACTTT
CDR3aa: CASRGTANSPLHF

len: 13
v_gene: TRBV30
d_gene: TRBD2
abundance: .
j_gene: TRBJ2-5
CDR3nt: TGTGCCTGGAGTCGGGGGAGGGGAGAGACCCAGTACTTC
CDR3aa: CAWSRGRGETQYF

len: 15
v_gene: TRBV6-5
d_gene: .
abundance: .
j_gene: TRBJ1-4
CDR3nt: TGTGCCAGCAGTTACTCGACCAACAGATCTCCAAAACTGTTTTTT
CDR3aa: CASSYSTNRSPKLFF

len: 13
v_gene: TRBV30
d_gene: .
abundance: once
j_gene: TRBJ1-2
CDR3nt: TGTGCCTGGAGTGTTTTTGGGGCTGACGGCTACACCTTC
CDR3aa: CAWSVFGADGYTF

len: 15
v_gene: TRBV7-8
d_gene: .
abundance: few
j_gene: TRBJ1-6
CDR3nt: TGTGCCAGCAGCTTAGCAGGGGTTTTTGATTCACCCCTCCACTTT
CDR3aa: CASSLAGVFDSPLHF

len: 20
v_gene: TRBV23-1
d_gene: TRBD1
abundance: once
j_gene: TRBJ2-3
CDR3nt: TGCGCCAGCAGTTCGTTAAAGGACAGGGGGCACAACCAGGGCACAGATACGCAGTATTTT
CDR3aa: CASSSLKDRGHNQGTDTQYF

len: 14
v_gene: TRBV19
d_gene: .
abundance: .
j_gene: TRBJ1-1
CDR3nt: TGTGCCAGTAGTATAGGGGAGGAGAACACTGAAGCTTTCTTT
CDR3aa: CASSIGEENTEAFF

len: 15
v_gene: TRBV19
d_gene: TRBD1
abundance: .
j_gene: TRBJ1-5
CDR3nt: TGTGCCAGTAGTCCCGGGACAGCTAGCAATCAGCCCCAGCATTTT
CDR3aa: CASSPGTASNQPQHF

len: 16
v_gene: TRBV5-5
d_gene: .
abundance: .
j_gene: TRBJ2-5
CDR3nt: TGTGCCAGCAGCTTGCAGGTCCCCACCAACCAAGAGACCCAGTACTTC
CDR3aa: CASSLQVPTNQETQYF

len: 13
v_gene: TRBV10-1
d_gene: .
abundance: .
j_gene: TRBJ2-2
CDR3nt: TGCGCCAGCAGAGGAGGGTTCGGCGGGGAGCTGTTTTTT
CDR3aa: CASRGGFGGELFF

len: 15
v_gene: TRBV6-1
d_gene: TRBD2
abundance: .
j_gene: TRBJ2-1
CDR3nt: TGTGCCAGCAGCGAAGTAGCGGGAGGGAGAGATGAGCAGTTCTTC
CDR3aa: CASSEVAGGRDEQFF

len: 15
v_gene: TRBV11-2
d_gene: TRBD1
abundance: .
j_gene: TRBJ1-1
CDR3nt: TGTGCCAGCAGCAGGACAGGGGGCCGGAACACTGAAGCTTTCTTT
CDR3aa: CASSRTGGRNTEAFF

len: 16
v_gene: TRBV6-5
d_gene: TRBD2
abundance: .
j_gene: TRBJ2-1
CDR3nt: TGTGCCAGCAGTTACCGGAGGACTAGCGGTTACAATGAGCAGTTCTTC
CDR3aa: CASSYRRTSGYNEQFF

len: 15
v_gene: TRBV6-2/TRBV6-3
d_gene: .
abundance: .
j_gene: TRBJ2-5
CDR3nt: TGTGCCAGCAGCCATCCGGCGGGTGGTAAAGAGACCCAGTACTTC
CDR3aa: CASSHPAGGKETQYF

len: 12
v_gene: TRBV6-5
d_gene: .
abundance: few
j_gene: TRBJ1-2
CDR3nt: TGTGCCAGCCGGACAGCTAACTATGGCTACACCTTC
CDR3aa: CASRTANYGYTF

len: 12
v_gene: TRBV6-6
d_gene: .
abundance: once
j_gene: TRBJ1-1
CDR3nt: TGTGCCAGCACCCAAGGGGGGGGCAGGGCTTTCTTT
CDR3aa: CASTQGGGRAFF

len: 11
v_gene: TRBV5-1
d_gene: .
abundance: .
j_gene: TRBJ1-4
CDR3nt: TGCGCCAGCAGCTCGGGTGAAAAACTGTTTTTT
CDR3aa: CASSSGEKLFF

len: 13
v_gene: TRBV5-6
d_gene: .
abundance: .
j_gene: TRBJ1-1
CDR3nt: TGTGCCAGCAGCCGGGGAGGGCACACTGAAGCTTTCTTT
CDR3aa: CASSRGGHTEAFF

len: 12
v_gene: TRBV19
d_gene: .
abundance: .
j_gene: TRBJ1-5
CDR3nt: TGTGCCAGTAGTATTCTTGATCAGCCCCAGCATTTT
CDR3aa: CASSILDQPQHF

len: 15
v_gene: TRBV5-1
d_gene: TRBD2
abundance: once
j_gene: TRBJ2-1
CDR3nt: TGCGCCAGCAGCCTCGGGGTGGCGGGGGAGGATGAGCAGTTCTTC
CDR3aa: CASSLGVAGEDEQFF

len: 14
v_gene: TRBV28
d_gene: .
abundance: .
j_gene: TRBJ1-1
CDR3nt: TGTGCCAGCAGTTTATTCCCAGGCGGAGGTGAAGCTTTCTTT
CDR3aa: CASSLFPGGGEAFF

len: 15
v_gene: TRBV7-2
d_gene: TRBD2
abundance: .
j_gene: TRBJ2-3
CDR3nt: TGTGCCAGCAGCCCACTAGCGGGGGTCACAGATACGCAGTATTTT
CDR3aa: CASSPLAGVTDTQYF

len: 16
v_gene: TRBV9
d_gene: TRBD1
abundance: .
j_gene: TRBJ1-1
CDR3nt: TGTGCCAGCAGCCCTCGGACAGGAGCAGCGAACACTGAAGCTTTCTTT
CDR3aa: CASSPRTGAANTEAFF

len: 15
v_gene: TRBV25-1
d_gene: TRBD2
abundance: .
j_gene: TRBJ2-3
CDR3nt: TGTGCCAGCAGTAAAGCGGCGGGAGCCACAGATACGCAGTATTTT
CDR3aa: CASSKAAGATDTQYF

len: 15
v_gene: TRBV7-2
d_gene: .
abundance: once
j_gene: TRBJ1-2
CDR3nt: TGTGCCAGCAGCCCGCGTTTGGGAGCTAACTATGGCTACACCTTC
CDR3aa: CASSPRLGANYGYTF

len: 18
v_gene: TRBV5-1
d_gene: TRBD1
abundance: .
j_gene: TRBJ2-2
CDR3nt: TGCGCCAGCAGCGGGGCTCTTAACAGGGGGTCTAACACCGGGGAGCTGTTTTTT
CDR3aa: CASSGALNRGSNTGELFF

len: 17
v_gene: TRBV11-3
d_gene: TRBD2
abundance: .
j_gene: TRBJ2-1
CDR3nt: TGTGCCAGCAGCTTAGGACTAGCGGGAGCTCGGTACAATGAGCAGTTCTTC
CDR3aa: CASSLGLAGARYNEQFF

len: 10
v_gene: TRBV20-1
d_gene: .
abundance: .
j_gene: TRBJ2-7
CDR3nt: TGCAGTGCACTCCTCTACGAGCAGTACTTC
CDR3aa: CSALLYEQYF

len: 16
v_gene: TRBV5-1
d_gene: TRBD2
abundance: .
j_gene: TRBJ2-1
CDR3nt: TGCGCCAGCAGCTTGTTTACGGGAGGGAGGGGGAATGAGCAGTTCTTC
CDR3aa: CASSLFTGGRGNEQFF

len: 15
v_gene: TRBV11-2
d_gene: .
abundance: .
j_gene: TRBJ1-1
CDR3nt: TGTGCCAGCAGCTTTTGGGGAGTACCGAACACTGAAGCTTTCTTT
CDR3aa: CASSFWGVPNTEAFF

len: 13
v_gene: TRBV3-1/TRBV3-2
d_gene: .
abundance: .
j_gene: TRBJ2-5
CDR3nt: TGTGCCAGCAGCCATAGGGGACAAGAGACCCAGTACTTC
CDR3aa: CASSHRGQETQYF

len: 16
v_gene: TRBV5-1
d_gene: .
abundance: .
j_gene: TRBJ1-1
CDR3nt: TGCGCCAGCAGCGCCATGCCCCAGGTTTTGAACACTGAAGCTTTCTTT
CDR3aa: CASSAMPQVLNTEAFF

len: 15
v_gene: TRBV5-1
d_gene: TRBD1
abundance: .
j_gene: TRBJ2-5
CDR3nt: TGCGCCAGCAGCTTGGCCCAGGGGGCCCAAGAGACCCAGTACTTC
CDR3aa: CASSLAQGAQETQYF

len: 14
v_gene: TRBV10-3
d_gene: .
abundance: .
j_gene: TRBJ2-3
CDR3nt: TGTGCCATCAGTGACCGAGGTCCCACAGATACGCAGTATTTT
CDR3aa: CAISDRGPTDTQYF

len: 15
v_gene: TRBV9
d_gene: .
abundance: .
j_gene: TRBJ2-1
CDR3nt: TGTGCCAGCAGCGTGAAGATTGGAGGGTCCAATGAGCAGTTCTTC
CDR3aa: CASSVKIGGSNEQFF

len: 13
v_gene: TRBV7-9
d_gene: .
abundance: .
j_gene: TRBJ1-5
CDR3nt: TGTGCCAGCAGGAGGACAGAGAATCAGCCCCAGCATTTT
CDR3aa: CASRRTENQPQHF

len: 18
v_gene: TRBV19
d_gene: .
abundance: .
j_gene: TRBJ2-1
CDR3nt: TGTGCCAGTAGTATGGTTGGCAGGTTGGCTTCTCGGCACAATGAGCAGTTCTTC
CDR3aa: CASSMVGRLASRHNEQFF

len: 15
v_gene: TRBV19
d_gene: TRBD1
abundance: few
j_gene: TRBJ1-5
CDR3nt: TGTGCCAGTAGTTCCGTAGACAGGGGCAATCAGCCCCAGCATTTT
CDR3aa: CASSSVDRGNQPQHF

len: 15
v_gene: TRBV18
d_gene: TRBD1
abundance: .
j_gene: TRBJ1-1
CDR3nt: TGTGCCAGCTCACCAAGAAATACAGGGGACACTGAAGCTTTCTTT
CDR3aa: CASSPRNTGDTEAFF

len: 15
v_gene: TRBV4-3
d_gene: TRBD1
abundance: .
j_gene: TRBJ1-4
CDR3nt: TGCGCCAGCAGCCAAACCGGGACAGCGAATGAAAAACTGTTTTTT
CDR3aa: CASSQTGTANEKLFF

len: 14
v_gene: TRBV28
d_gene: TRBD2
abundance: .
j_gene: TRBJ2-3
CDR3nt: TGTGCCACCTCGCGAGCGGGGGGGCCAAATACGCAGTATTTT
CDR3aa: CATSRAGGPNTQYF

len: 18
v_gene: TRBV28
d_gene: TRBD2
abundance: .
j_gene: TRBJ2-7
CDR3nt: TGTGCCAGCTACCCCGGGACTAGCGGCCGTGATTGGGACTACGAGCAGTACTTC
CDR3aa: CASYPGTSGRDWDYEQYF

len: 12
v_gene: TRBV6-2/TRBV6-3
d_gene: .
abundance: few
j_gene: TRBJ1-2
CDR3nt: TGTGCCAGCAGTTACGCAGGGCTCGGCTACACCTTC
CDR3aa: CASSYAGLGYTF

len: 13
v_gene: TRBV19
d_gene: TRBD1
abundance: .
j_gene: TRBJ2-5
CDR3nt: TGTGCCAGTAACCCAGGGGGACAAGAGACCCAGTACTTC
CDR3aa: CASNPGGQETQYF

len: 15
v_gene: TRBV15
d_gene: .
abundance: .
j_gene: TRBJ1-2
CDR3nt: TGTGCCACCAGAGCCCAGAGGACAACTAACTATGGCTACACCTTC
CDR3aa: CATRAQRTTNYGYTF

len: 16
v_gene: TRBV18
d_gene: TRBD2
abundance: once
j_gene: TRBJ2-7
CDR3nt: TGTGCCAGCTCACCGGGGTTCGGAGCGGGAGTATACGAGCAGTACTTC
CDR3aa: CASSPGFGAGVYEQYF

len: 10
v_gene: TRBV6-5
d_gene: .
abundance: .
j_gene: TRBJ2-7
CDR3nt: TGTGCCAGCGGGACACCCGAGCAGTACTTC
CDR3aa: CASGTPEQYF